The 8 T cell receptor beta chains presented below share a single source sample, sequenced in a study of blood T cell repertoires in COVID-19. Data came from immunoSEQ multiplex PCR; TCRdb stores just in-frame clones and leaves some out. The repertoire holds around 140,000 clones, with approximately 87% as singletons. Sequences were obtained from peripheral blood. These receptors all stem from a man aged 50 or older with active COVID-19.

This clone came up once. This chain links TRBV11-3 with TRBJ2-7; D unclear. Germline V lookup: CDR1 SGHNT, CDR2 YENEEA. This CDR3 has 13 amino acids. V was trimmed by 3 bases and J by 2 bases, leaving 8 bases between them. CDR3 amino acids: CASSFGGTYEQYF. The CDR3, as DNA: TGTGCCAGCAGCTTTGGCGGCACCTACGAGCAGTACTTC.

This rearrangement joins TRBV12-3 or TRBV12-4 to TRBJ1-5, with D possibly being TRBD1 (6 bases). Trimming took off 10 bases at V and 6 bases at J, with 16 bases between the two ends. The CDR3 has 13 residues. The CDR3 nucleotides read TGTGCCACTACAGGGTCCCCCAGTCAGCCCCAGCATTTT. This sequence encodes CATTGSPSQPQHF.

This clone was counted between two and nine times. CDR3 bases: TGTGCCAGCAGTGCGGACAGGGGTTCCACCGGGGAGCTGTTTTTT. It specifies CASSADRGSTGELFF. The gene calls are TRBV2 and TRBJ2-2, with 9 bases fitting TRBD1. V shed 4 bases, J shed 4 bases, and the junction held 4 bases outside the gene matches. Germline-derived CDR1 and CDR2 are SNHLY and FYNNEI. The CDR3 consists of 15 residues.

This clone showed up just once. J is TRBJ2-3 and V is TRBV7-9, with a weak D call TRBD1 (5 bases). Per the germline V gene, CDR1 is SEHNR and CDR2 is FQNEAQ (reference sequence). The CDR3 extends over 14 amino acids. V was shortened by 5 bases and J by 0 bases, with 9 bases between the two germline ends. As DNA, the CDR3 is TGTGCCAGCAGCCGGACAACTAGCACAGATACGCAGTATTTT. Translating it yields CASSRTTSTDTQYF.

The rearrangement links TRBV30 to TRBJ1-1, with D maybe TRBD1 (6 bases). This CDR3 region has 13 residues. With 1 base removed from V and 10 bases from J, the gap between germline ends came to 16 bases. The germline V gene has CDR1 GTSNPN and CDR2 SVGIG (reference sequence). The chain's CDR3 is CAWSALPGQPAFF. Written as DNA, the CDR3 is TGTGCCTGGAGTGCCCTTCCGGGACAACCAGCTTTCTTT.

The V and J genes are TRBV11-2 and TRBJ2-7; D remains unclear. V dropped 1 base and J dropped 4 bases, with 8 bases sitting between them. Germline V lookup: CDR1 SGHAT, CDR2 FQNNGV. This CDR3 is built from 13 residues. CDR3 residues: CASSLASQYEQYF. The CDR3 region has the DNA TGTGCCAGCAGCTTAGCTTCCCAGTACGAGCAGTACTTC.

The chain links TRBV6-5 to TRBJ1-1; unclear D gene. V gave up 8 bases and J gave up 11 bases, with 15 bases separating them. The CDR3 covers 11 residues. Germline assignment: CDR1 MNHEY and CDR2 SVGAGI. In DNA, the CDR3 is TGTGCCAGCTCTAAAACGGGCGGGGCTTTCTTT. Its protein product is CASSKTGGAFF.

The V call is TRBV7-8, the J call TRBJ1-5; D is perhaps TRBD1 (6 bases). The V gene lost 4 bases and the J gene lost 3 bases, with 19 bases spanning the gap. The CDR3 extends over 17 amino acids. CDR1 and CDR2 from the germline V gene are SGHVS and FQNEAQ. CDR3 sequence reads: CASSSGEGPGHNQPQHF. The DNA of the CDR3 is TGTGCCAGCAGCTCAGGGGAGGGACCTGGACACAATCAGCCCCAGCATTTT.